Included here is one T cell receptor beta chain sequence, with context. cDNA synthesis used the whole RNA isolate, giving expressed TCRB sequences. Regulatory, naive and central memory T cell samples averaged approximately 3.4 million reads. Using immunoSEQ multiplex PCR, the repertoire was profiled, and TCRdb retains in-frame clones only, with some absent. The sample lists approximately 170,000 clones; 9% to 10% were seen once. A single heparinised draw of about 100 mL on average was taken per donor. The sample originates from a study of beta chain features in type 1 diabetes. Study-wide context: The study found patients and healthy donors alike in age, gender and cell yields. In all, approximately 110 million sorted cells from all samples were analyzed.

Sequencing input: central memory CD4+ T cells from blood. This TCR derives from a woman in her late teens or twenties in good health.

The CDR3 DNA follows: TGTGCCAGCAGCCGAAACAGTGCAGATACGCAGTATTTT. This gives the protein CASSRNSADTQYF. This sequence joins TRBV7-2 and TRBJ2-3; D gene unclear. The CDR3 sequence is 13 residues long. V dropped 5 bases and J dropped 4 bases, with 10 bases sitting between them. CDR1 is SGHTA and CDR2 is FQGNSA in the germline V gene. Full variable domain (outside the CDR3, taken from reference TRBV7-2 and TRBJ2-3): GAGVSQSPSNKVTEKGKDVELRCDPISGHTALYWYRQSLGQGLEFLIYFQGNSAPDKSGLPSDRFSAERTGGSVSTLTIQRTQQEDSAVYLCASSRNSADTQYFGPGTRLTVL.